This T cell receptor (beta chain) is drawn from a study of identical twins. CDR3 length: 12 amino acids. Each donor (without exception) was a healthy Caucasian. A single record per CDR3 protein comes from TCRdb applying MiXCR to the 5' RACE reads. The table has 1.5 million to 2 million distinct CDR3 sequences, around a third seen once. The gene calls are TRBV1 and TRBJ2-3. TRBV1 is designated a pseudogene. The sequence was obtained from a newborn girl in good health. The sample was cord blood. The CDR3 spells CTSSPLADTQYF. CDR3 coding DNA: TGCACCAGCAGCCCACTCGCAGATACGCAGTATTTT.